These 25 T cell receptor beta chains came from one sample sequenced in a study of cytomegalovirus exposure and HLA in healthy donors (TCRdb year 2017). The library relied on the immunoSEQ multiplex PCR assay. For the multiplex PCR, a mixture combining 60 forward primers for TCR Vbeta segments and 13 reverse primers for TCR Jbeta segments was used. The immuneACCESS repertoire file appears here via TCRdb, limited to in-frame rearrangements. These files lack a portion of the clones; in checked studies, under half of the deficit traces to unresolved V genes, and the cause of the others is not known. Within this sample are over 130,000 clones, with 70% to 85% of them counted one time only. The leading ten clones occupy less than 3% of the sample. Sequencing was performed on PBMCs. The source is a male donor in good health and CMV-seronegative.

CDR3 in amino acids: CASSYTSLNTEAFF. The CDR3, as DNA: TGTGCCAGCAGCTATACATCGCTCAACACTGAAGCTTTCTTT. This chain links TRBV7-2 with TRBJ1-1; D not resolved. The CDR3 consists of 14 residues. Germline V CDR1 and CDR2: SGHTA, FQGNSA. Trimming cost V 4 bases and J 2 bases, with 11 bases left between them.

This sequence joins TRBV6-5 and TRBJ1-2; TRBD1 agrees at 7 bases. This CDR3 spans 13 amino acids. CDR1 MNHEY and CDR2 SVGAGI come from the germline V gene. V trimming: 9 bases; J trimming: 1 base; junction bases outside the gene matches: 5. CDR3 sequence (DNA): TGTGCCAGTCGGGACAGCATTAACTATGGCTACACCTTC. Protein product: CASRDSINYGYTF.

The V and J genes are TRBV6-4 and TRBJ2-3; possibly TRBD2 for D (5 bases). This CDR3 has 15 residues. The germline V gene encodes CDR1 MRHNA and CDR2 SNTAGT. Here the CDR3 reads CVNGEERARTDTQYF. CDR3 DNA sequence: TGTGTCAACGGGGAAGAGCGCGCACGGACAGATACGCAGTATTTT.

This chain connects TRBV7-9 to TRBJ2-3; maybe TRBD1 (5 bases). Looked up from germline, CDR1 is SEHNR and CDR2 is FQNEAQ (reference sequence). Trimming removed 5 bases from V and 2 bases from J, with 14 bases in between. The CDR3 has 15 amino acids. The CDR3 sequence is CASSRPTTATDTQYF. In nucleotides, the CDR3 is TGTGCCAGCAGCCGACCCACGACAGCCACAGATACGCAGTATTTT. The full variable domain, its missing parts supplied by reference TRBV7-9 and TRBJ2-3, is DTGVSQNPRHKITKRGQNVTFRCDPISEHNRLYWYRQTLGQGPEFLTYFQNEAQLEKSRLLSDRFSAERPKGSFSTLEIQRTEQGDSAMYLCASSRPTTATDTQYFGPGTRLTVL.

The rearrangement joins TRBV13 to TRBJ1-4, with 7 bases identical to TRBD1. Germline CDR1 PRHDT, CDR2 FYEKMQ (reference sequence). J was trimmed by 7 bases and V by 5 bases; bases with no gene match: 7. The CDR3 spans 14 residues. The DNA for the CDR3 is TGTGCCAGCAGCCCAGGGGGGACGGGTGAAAAACTGTTTTTT. Its protein product is CASSPGGTGEKLFF.

This clone was observed once. J is TRBJ1-5 and V is TRBV30, with D possibly matching TRBD1 (5 bases). CDR1 is GTSNPN and CDR2 is SVGIG in the germline V gene (reference sequence). The length of the CDR3 is 14 residues. V was trimmed by 3 bases and J by 3 bases, leaving 12 bases between them. CDR3 in DNA: TGTGCCTGGAGCCCAGACAGTAACAATCAGCCCCAGCATTTT. Encoded protein: CAWSPDSNNQPQHF.

The chain couples TRBV7-2 to TRBJ2-1, with 11 positions matching TRBD1. V shed 5 bases and J 14 bases; nucleotides not matched to a gene: 11. This CDR3 region has 14 residues. CDR1 and CDR2 (germline): SGHTA, FQGNSA. CDR3 in amino acids: CASSEDRGQAYEFF. The CDR3 DNA follows: TGTGCCAGCAGCGAGGACAGGGGGCAGGCTTATGAGTTCTTC.

The chain combines TRBV4-2 with TRBJ2-5; the match to TRBD2 covers 16 bases. The DNA end lines up better with TRBJ2-7; the J call may be wrong. CDR1 LGHNA and CDR2 YNFKEQ come from the germline V gene. This CDR3 has 18 residues. The CDR3 DNA sequence: TGTGCCAGCAGCCAAGAGGGACTAGCGGGAGGGCCGTCCTACGAGCAGTACTTC. This encodes CASSQEGLAGGPSYEQYF.

The chain recombines TRBV15 with TRBJ1-4, with D possibly matching TRBD1 (5 bases). The V end was cut by 5 bases, the J end by 5 bases, with 15 bases between. CDR3 size: 15 residues. CDR1 and CDR2 (germline): LNHNV, YYDKDF (reference sequence). The CDR3 nucleotides read TGTGCCACCAGCTTCCGACGGGACTTAAATGAAAAACTGTTTTTT. This sequence encodes CATSFRRDLNEKLFF.

Regarding this clone: Relative to the germline gene, one junction end is altered; a read error may explain this. The CDR3 sequence: CASSSFREGETPYF. The CDR3 DNA reads TGTGCCAGCAGCTCATTCCGGGAGGGAGAGACCCCGTACTTC. The chain recombines TRBV5-4 with TRBJ2-5; the match to TRBD2 covers 8 bases. Germline V gives CDR1 SGHNT, CDR2 YYREEE (reference sequence). This CDR3 is built from 14 residues.

CDR3 sequence: CASSPLAGGYADTQYF. For the CDR3, the DNA is TGTGCCAGCAGCCCCCTAGCGGGAGGGTACGCAGATACGCAGTATTTT. The J gene is TRBJ2-3, the V gene TRBV7-2, with 12 bases aligning to TRBD2. Trimming at V came to 5 bases and at J to 4 bases, leaving 7 bases not matched to a gene. Germline lookup yields CDR1 SGHTA and CDR2 FQGNSA. This CDR3 comprises 16 residues.

This clone was found a few times. V gene TRBV7-2 combines with J gene TRBJ2-1, with 11 bases fitting TRBD2. Germline lookup yields CDR1 SGHTA and CDR2 FQGNSA. V was clipped by 4 bases and J by 6 bases; unmatched bases: 8. This CDR3 region has 16 residues. The CDR3 nucleotides read TGTGCCAGCAGCTCGCAACTAGCGGGAGTGGTCAATGAGCAGTTCTTC. Amino acid sequence: CASSSQLAGVVNEQFF.

This chain uses TRBV11-3 with TRBJ2-2, with 8 bases fitting TRBD2. The CDR3 contains 13 residues. CDR1 SGHNT and CDR2 YENEEA come from the germline V gene. The junction had 5 bases not matched to a gene; V was cut back by 9 bases and J by 5 bases. The CDR3 protein is CASGSGITGELFF. The CDR3 region has the DNA TGTGCCAGTGGTAGCGGGATTACCGGGGAGCTGTTTTTT. Together with reference TRBV11-3 and TRBJ2-2, the CDR3 gives the full variable domain: EAGVVQSPRYKIIEKKQPVAFWCNPISGHNTLYWYLQNLGQGPELLIRYENEEAVDDSQLPKDRFSAERLKGVDSTLKIQPAELGDSAVYLCASGSGITGELFFGEGSRLTVL.

The chain uses TRBV30 and TRBJ2-2; tentative D call: TRBD1 (6 bases). CDR1 is GTSNPN and CDR2 is SVGIG in the germline V gene (reference sequence). Trimming cost V 2 bases and J 0 bases, with 7 bases left between them. CDR3 length: 14 residues. The CDR3 loop reads CAWSTGPNTGELFF. In nucleotides, the CDR3 is TGTGCCTGGAGTACAGGGCCGAACACCGGGGAGCTGTTTTTT.

This clone was found a few times. The gene calls are TRBV29-1 and TRBJ1-1; tentatively, D is TRBD1 (6 bases). The V gene's germline CDR1 is SQVTM and CDR2 ANQGSEA. The CDR3 is made up of 14 amino acids. Deletions cut 4 bases from V and 0 bases from J, with 12 bases between. CDR3: CSVAGDKLNTEAFF. The CDR3 coding sequence is TGCAGCGTTGCCGGGGACAAACTGAACACTGAAGCTTTCTTT. Supplemented by reference TRBV29-1 and TRBJ1-1, the full variable domain reads SAVISQKPSRDICQRGTSLTIQCQVDSQVTMMFWYRQQPGQSLTLIATANQGSEATYESGFVIDKFPISRPNLTFSTLTVSNMSPEDSSIYLCSVAGDKLNTEAFFGQGTRLTVV.

V is TRBV6-6 and J is TRBJ1-2; weak D call: TRBD1 (5 bases). Germline loops: CDR1 MNHNY, CDR2 SVGAGI (reference sequence). CDR3 length: 13 amino acids. V was pared by 4 bases and J by 6 bases, with 12 bases between. The CDR3 sequence is CASSFQDSDGYTF. The CDR3 DNA is TGTGCCAGCAGTTTTCAAGACAGCGATGGCTACACCTTC.

Here the CDR3 reads CASSRTSGLYNEQFF. Here the CDR3 DNA reads TGTGCCAGTAGCCGGACTAGCGGATTGTACAATGAGCAGTTCTTC. V is TRBV19 and J is TRBJ2-1; 10 bases align to TRBD2. CDR3 length equals 15 residues. From germline, CDR1 is LNHDA and CDR2 SQIVND (reference sequence). Germline trimming cut 6 bases from V and 4 bases from J; bases unmatched to any gene: 6.

The V and J genes are TRBV13 and TRBJ2-1; D remains ambiguous. Germline-derived CDR1 and CDR2 are PRHDT and FYEKMQ (reference sequence). V dropped 6 bases and J dropped 3 bases, with 9 bases sitting between them. The CDR3 spans 13 residues. The chain's CDR3 is CASSPRSYNEQFF. The CDR3 DNA follows: TGTGCCAGCAGTCCTAGGAGCTACAATGAGCAGTTCTTC.

The rearrangement links TRBV28 to TRBJ1-5; 7 bases agree with TRBD1. CDR3 length: 15 residues. Per germline, CDR1 MDHEN and CDR2 SYDVKM. The ends lost 3 bases at V and 5 bases at J; junction bases unmatched: 7. CDR3 DNA: TGTGCCAGCAGTTTCCCGGGACAGAACTATCAGCCCCAGCATTTT. This gives the protein CASSFPGQNYQPQHF. Full variable domain (missing parts from reference TRBV28 and TRBJ1-5): DVKVTQSSRYLVKRTGEKVFLECVQDMDHENMFWYRQDPGLGLRLIYFSYDVKMKEKGDIPEGYSVSREKKERFSLILESASTNQTSMYLCASSFPGQNYQPQHFGDGTRLSIL.

V usage is TRBV27 and J usage is TRBJ2-1; 12 bases align to TRBD2. The CDR3 contains 13 residues. V was pared by 7 bases and J by 14 bases, with 9 bases of the junction left unmatched. CDR1 and CDR2 from the germline V gene are MNHEY and SMNVEV (reference sequence). The CDR3, as DNA: TGTGCCAGCAAGGAGTCTAGCGGGAGGGCGGAGTTCTTC. Translated, it gives CASKESSGRAEFF.

This clone was observed a few times. Here the CDR3 DNA reads TGCAGCGCCTCTTGGGACAGGGTCGAGCAGTACTTC. Translated, it gives CSASWDRVEQYF. The V and J genes are TRBV29-1 and TRBJ2-7; 9 positions match TRBD1. The CDR3 has 12 residues. Germline CDR1 reads SQVTM; CDR2 reads ANQGSEA. Losses at the gene ends were 7 bases for V and 6 bases for J; bases not matched to a gene: 7.

The table lists this clone with a count of one. The genes are TRBV6-1 and TRBJ1-2, with D possibly matching TRBD1 (5 bases). Germline V gives CDR1 MNHNS, CDR2 SASEGT. The CDR3 runs to 15 residues. Trimming stripped 6 bases from V and 1 base from J, with 15 bases between. The chain's CDR3 is CASRWGGGVNYGYTF. CDR3 in DNA: TGTGCCAGCAGATGGGGGGGAGGAGTTAACTATGGCTACACCTTC.

The V and J genes are TRBV7-8 and TRBJ1-2, with 7 bases lining up with TRBD1. The ends lost 5 bases at V and 4 bases at J; junction bases unmatched: 4. This CDR3 comprises 13 residues. Germline V gene sequence: CDR1 SGHVS, CDR2 FQNEAQ. This chain's CDR3 is CASSMGQFYGYTF. CDR3 DNA: TGTGCCAGCAGCATGGGACAGTTCTATGGCTACACCTTC.

This clone was found once. The chain joins TRBV13 to TRBJ2-7; D is possibly TRBD2 (6 bases). Trimming removed 8 bases at V and 2 bases at J, with 13 bases between. The CDR3 runs 13 residues. The germline CDR1 and CDR2 sequences are PRHDT and FYEKMQ (reference sequence). DNA for the CDR3: TGTGCCAGCGGGGAGCGGGTGACCTACGAGCAGTACTTC. This translates into CASGERVTYEQYF. The full variable domain, its missing parts supplied by reference TRBV13 and TRBJ2-7, is AAGVIQSPRHLIKEKRETATLKCYPIPRHDTVYWYQQGPGQDPQFLISFYEKMQSDKGSIPDRFSAQQFSDYHSELNMSSLELGDSALYFCASGERVTYEQYFGPGTRLTVT.

Concerning this clone: This sample includes further DNA sequences coding for the same CDR3. This chain uses TRBV19 with TRBJ1-1; TRBD1 agrees at 8 bases. Germline V gives CDR1 LNHDA, CDR2 SQIVND (reference sequence). This CDR3 is built from 15 residues. V was pared by 3 bases and J by 0 bases, with 3 bases of the junction left unmatched. The CDR3 DNA sequence: TGTGCCAGTAGTATTGAGGACAGGGTGAACACTGAAGCTTTCTTT. Amino acids: CASSIEDRVNTEAFF. The whole variable domain, filled in from reference TRBV19 and TRBJ1-1, reads DGGITQSPKYLFRKEGQNVTLSCEQNLNHDAMYWYRQDPGQGLRLIYYSQIVNDFQKGDIAEGYSVSREKKESFPLTVTSAQKNPTAFYLCASSIEDRVNTEAFFGQGTRLTVV.